This TCR beta chain was retrieved from a study of CD8+CD57+ T cells in acquired aplastic anemia (dated by TCRdb to the late 2010s). As for the study more broadly: A mean of 3.2 ug of DNA, ranging from roughly 0.19 to 27.4 ug, was extracted from sorted CD4+ and CD8+ cells. A CD8+CD57+ expansion meant a frequency higher than the mean frequency seen in healthy subjects.

The germline V gene sets CDR1 to SGHTA and CDR2 to FQGNSA. There are 14 amino acids in the CDR3, from cysteine to phenylalanine inclusive. The DNA shown is the 42-base CDR3, in frame from base 1. Trimming at the junction amounts to 2 bases on V and 4 bases on J, and the germline ends lie 11 bases apart. Genomic DNA served as template for TCR beta VDJ combination and CDR3 sequence profiling. An Illumina HiSeq 2000 was used for TCR repertoire sequencing. Regarding the original processing steps: Repertoire assessment relied on Simpson's diversity index, CDR3 size and DJ length profiles, and TRBV/TRBJ rearrangement plots. The most abundant DNA sequence in the deep sequencing data was taken as the immunodominant clone. CDR3 amino acid sequences were checked for sharing across subjects and were also compared against the VDJdb database and published repertoires. Using fastp at Q25 and MiXCR, TCRdb reprocessed the public reads and kept productive beta chains. For every CDR3 protein sequence, its rows merge into one entry that carries the most common genes and DNA. These V and J calls are TCRdb output, not the study's own analysis. The sample table shows approximately 470,000 distinct CDR3 sequences, and roughly 34% are seen once. The ten largest account for approximately 0.82% of the sample.

Results the study describes overall, beyond this receptor: Twenty-nine CD8+ CDR3 sequences were found in both patients and controls but appeared to be highly expressed in patients and within the immunodominant clones of the patients. CD8+ Simpson's diversity did not differ significantly between patients and healthy controls (P=0.060).

Flow cytometry had shown CD8+CD57+ cell expansion in the patients selected for sequencing. All patients had severe acquired aplastic anemia diagnosed by International Study of Aplastic Anemia and Agranulocytosis and Camitta criteria. At the time blood was sampled, none of the patients had received any therapy. The study deep-sequenced TCR repertoires of sorted CD4+ and CD8+ blood T cells from severe aplastic anemia patients and healthy subjects. Patients were enrolled in the USA under clinicaltrials.gov protocols 00001620, 01623167, 00001397, 00071045, 00081523 and 00961064. Ficoll-Paque density gradient centrifugation was used to isolate peripheral blood mononuclear cells. CD4+ and CD8+ T cells were sorted by FACS or magnetic beads before DNA extraction. Comments on this clonotype: Its antigen has not been determined. No quality values exist for individual bases; no much larger clone is one base distant.

Material for sequencing was sorted CD4+, CD8+, or CD8+CD57+ T cells (not recorded which) from PBMCs. The clonotype comes from a human donor with aplastic anemia. The chain employs TRBV7-2 and TRBJ1-1; a tentative D match to TRBD1 spans 5 bases. The nucleotide sequence reads TGTGCCAGCAGCTTATGGGGTGGGGGCACTGAAGCTTTCTTT. The resulting protein is CASSLWGGGTEAFF.